One and the same sample provided the 21 T cell receptor beta chains below, sequenced in a study of Ad26.COV2.S vaccination and SARS-CoV-2 variants. TCRdb keeps only in-frame clones here, not all; method: immunoSEQ multiplex PCR. Here the sample spans hundreds of thousands of clones, around 89% being singletons. Described treatment: 15 to 20 received Ad26.COV2.S at low or high dose, single or two shots; about 5 received placebo; per-sample allocation not given. Following the first vaccine or placebo injection, samples were taken on day 63. Sequenced material: peripheral blood, taken in a trial of Ad26.COV2.S vaccine versus placebo. The receptors originated from a person aged 18-65 years who received the Ad26.COV2.S COVID-19 vaccine or a placebo.

CDR3 in amino acids: CASSLAPTGAKYF. CDR3 bases: TGTGCCAGCAGCTTGGCTCCCACCGGGGCGAAGTACTTC. The rearrangement uses TRBV11-2 and TRBJ2-7; D is tentatively TRBD1 or TRBD2 (5 bases each). The CDR3 runs 13 residues. Germline CDR1 reads SGHAT; CDR2 reads FQNNGV. Deletions cut 3 bases from V and 11 bases from J, with 17 bases between. The full variable domain, completed using reference TRBV11-2 and TRBJ2-7, is EAGVAQSPRYKIIEKRQSVAFWCNPISGHATLYWYQQILGQGPKLLIQFQNNGVVDDSQLPKDRFSAERLKGVDSTLKIQPAKLEDSAVYLCASSLAPTGAKYFGPGTRLTVT.

This sequence joins TRBV27 and TRBJ1-4; no reliable D call. The CDR3 length is 14 residues. Germline CDR1 is MNHEY and CDR2 is SMNVEV (reference sequence). The V end lost 6 bases, the J end lost 4 bases, and 12 bases lay between the germline ends. DNA for the CDR3: TGTGCCAGCAGCCCTTTCAGGTATAATGAAAAACTGTTTTTT. This codes for CASSPFRYNEKLFF.

The gene calls are TRBV4-3 and TRBJ1-2; TRBD1 matches 8 bases. CDR3 length equals 15 residues. After removal of 3 bases from V and 0 bases from J, the junction contained 3 bases not matched to a gene. The V gene's germline CDR1 is LGHNA and CDR2 YSLEER. CDR3 in DNA: TGCGCCAGCAGCCAGGACAGGGCCACTAACTATGGCTACACCTTC. As protein: CASSQDRATNYGYTF.

CDR3 region: CASSQGESTEAFF. CDR3 DNA sequence: TGTGCCAGCTCACAGGGGGAGAGCACTGAAGCTTTCTTT. The chain employs TRBV18 and TRBJ1-1; perhaps TRBD1 as D (6 bases). The V and J ends lost 4 bases and 4 bases respectively, with 10 bases between them. CDR3 length equals 13 residues. CDR1 KGHSH and CDR2 LQKENI come from the germline V gene.

The chain has TRBV7-2 and TRBJ1-5; the D is unclear. The V end was cut by 1 base, the J end by 7 bases, with 8 bases between. CDR1 SGHTA and CDR2 FQGNSA come from the germline V gene. The CDR3 runs to 13 residues. CDR3 protein: CASSLVPEQPQHF. DNA of the CDR3: TGTGCCAGCAGCTTAGTTCCGGAACAGCCCCAGCATTTT.

This chain uses TRBV6-2 or TRBV6-3 with TRBJ1-2; D possibly corresponds to TRBD1 (6 bases). Germline V gene data show CDR1 as MNHEY and CDR2 as SVGEGT. V lost 5 bases and J lost 9, with 10 bases in between. CDR3 size: 11 residues. CDR3 coding DNA: TGTGCCAGCAGTACACAGGGCCGCTACACCTTC. It codes for CASSTQGRYTF.

The chain couples TRBV6-2 or TRBV6-3 to TRBJ1-2; D gene unclear. The ends were cut back, 2 bases at V and 8 bases at J, with 9 bases in the middle. This CDR3 has 12 amino acids. From germline, CDR1 is MNHEY and CDR2 SVGEGT. The CDR3 loop is CASSYLRNGYTF. Written as DNA, the CDR3 is TGTGCCAGCAGTTACCTCAGGAACGGCTACACCTTC.

The chain has TRBV24-1 and TRBJ2-5, with 7 positions matching TRBD1. The CDR3 loop spans 14 amino acids. The V segment lost 5 bases and the J segment 5 bases; nucleotides outside the gene matches: 7. Germline assignment: CDR1 KGHDR and CDR2 SFDVKD. For the CDR3, the DNA is TGTGCCACCAGTGCACAGGGGCGCCCGGAGACCCAGTACTTC. This encodes CATSAQGRPETQYF.

This clone was detected once. The V and J genes are TRBV9 and TRBJ2-5; either TRBD1 or TRBD2 may supply D (5 bases each). The germline V gene encodes CDR1 SGDLS and CDR2 YYNGEE. This CDR3 is 15 amino acids long. The V end lost 2 bases, the J end lost 6 bases, and 17 bases lay between the germline ends. The CDR3 DNA follows: TGTGCCAGCAGCGTGGCCGGGACCCTAGGGCAGACCCAGTACTTC. Its protein is CASSVAGTLGQTQYF.

This clone came up once. The chain links TRBV30 to TRBJ2-7, with TRBD2 matching 7 bases. Trimming cost V 4 bases and J 1 base; bases outside gene matches: 7. The germline V gene encodes CDR1 GTSNPN and CDR2 SVGIG (reference sequence). This CDR3 contains 14 residues. CDR3 coding DNA: TGTGCCTGGATAAGAGCGGGAACTTCCTACGAGCAGTACTTC. Translated: CAWIRAGTSYEQYF.

This CDR3 is CASSFPSGDQETQYF. The CDR3 nucleotides read TGTGCCAGCAGTTTCCCTAGCGGAGATCAAGAGACCCAGTACTTC. The V and J genes are TRBV6-5 and TRBJ2-5, with 7 positions matching TRBD2. With V trimmed by 4 bases and J by 2 bases, 7 bases remained unmatched. Germline CDR1 reads MNHEY; CDR2 reads SVGAGI. This CDR3 has 15 amino acids.

The chain is built from TRBV6-5 and TRBJ2-5, with TRBD2 identical over 10 bases. The ends lost 2 bases at V and 5 bases at J; junction bases unmatched: 8. Germline-derived CDR1 and CDR2 are MNHEY and SVGAGI. The CDR3 is 16 amino acids. In DNA form, the CDR3 reads TGTGCCAGCAGTTACCGGGTAGCGGGGGGAGGGGAGACCCAGTACTTC. Its protein product is CASSYRVAGGGETQYF.

CDR3 sequence reads: CASSRDTATNEKLFF. DNA of the CDR3: TGTGCCAGCAGCAGAGACACTGCAACTAATGAAAAACTGTTTTTT. The chain couples TRBV6-5 to TRBJ1-4; D remains unclear. Trimming pared 6 bases from V and 0 bases from J, leaving 11 bases between. CDR1 and CDR2 (germline): MNHEY, SVGAGI. The CDR3 loop spans 15 amino acids.

Details on this clone: No conserved phenylalanine or tryptophan ends this CDR3, so it is likely a read error. The limits of the CDR3 on the DNA are not certain, so only TCRdb's listed CDR3 is given. V is TRBV7-8 and J is TRBJ1-1. Germline values: CDR1 SGHVS, CDR2 FQNEAQ. The CDR3 is 12 amino acids long, termini counted. The CDR3: CASSLGDSRLVL.

The chain employs TRBV7-9 and TRBJ2-7; no definite D call. This CDR3 has 14 residues. Germline loops: CDR1 SEHNR, CDR2 FQNEAQ (reference sequence). With 3 bases removed from V and 2 bases from J, the gap between germline ends came to 11 bases. This chain's CDR3 is CASSFDMNPYEQYF. CDR3 DNA sequence: TGTGCCAGCAGCTTCGACATGAACCCCTACGAGCAGTACTTC.

The chain joins TRBV7-2 to TRBJ2-1; D remains ambiguous. Trimming took off 2 bases at V and 7 bases at J, with 24 bases between the two ends. The CDR3 runs to 18 residues. Germline values: CDR1 SGHTA, CDR2 FQGNSA. Here the CDR3 DNA reads TGTGCCAGCAGCTTATTGTCCGCGAGGACGGTTTCCACGAATGAGCAGTTCTTC. Residues: CASSLLSARTVSTNEQFF.

CDR3 amino acids: CASSIGPGRVNTEAFF. CDR3 nucleotides: TGTGCCAGTAGTATAGGCCCGGGCAGGGTGAACACTGAAGCTTTCTTT. The J gene is TRBJ1-1, the V gene TRBV19; D perhaps matches TRBD1 (5 bases). Trimming left V 1 base short and J 0 bases short, with 12 bases between. Germline values: CDR1 LNHDA, CDR2 SQIVND (reference sequence). The CDR3 is 16 residues long.

The chain recombines TRBV29-1 with TRBJ1-2, with D possibly TRBD1 on 5 matching bases. Germline-derived CDR1 and CDR2 are SQVTM and ANQGSEA. The CDR3 has 12 amino acids. The V end was cut by 5 bases, the J end by 4 bases, with 11 bases between. As DNA, the CDR3 is TGCAGCGTTACCAGGGTTGTCTATGGCTACACCTTC. It specifies CSVTRVVYGYTF.

In the case of this clone: Other DNA sequences from this sample encode an identical CDR3 as well. The chain links TRBV9 to TRBJ1-3; D is undetermined. The CDR3 length is 14 residues. Trimming cost V 0 bases and J 4 bases, with 8 bases left between them. The germline CDR1 and CDR2 sequences are SGDLS and YYNGEE. CDR3 DNA sequence: TGTGCCAGCAGCGTAGACAGTTCGGGAAACACCATATATTTT. Amino acid sequence: CASSVDSSGNTIYF.

The chain employs TRBV6-5 and TRBJ2-2; D is unresolved. The CDR3 contains 14 residues. The V end was cut by 0 bases, the J end by 2 bases, with 4 bases between. Germline values: CDR1 MNHEY, CDR2 SVGAGI. The CDR3 spells CASSYSDNTGELFF. CDR3 coding DNA: TGTGCCAGCAGTTACTCCGACAACACCGGGGAGCTGTTTTTT.

This clone was seen only a few times. J is TRBJ1-5 and V is TRBV24-1; D call uncertain. The V end was cut by 6 bases, the J end by 1 base, with 9 bases between. This CDR3 comprises 14 residues. The germline gives CDR1 KGHDR, CDR2 SFDVKD. The CDR3, as DNA: TGTGCCACCAGTCGTACAGAGAGCAATCAGCCCCAGCATTTT. Its protein is CATSRTESNQPQHF.